Presented here are 29 T cell receptor beta chains from one specimen sequenced in a study of cytomegalovirus exposure and HLA in healthy donors. PCR was performed using 60 Vbeta and 13 Jbeta primers. Profiled with immunoSEQ multiplex PCR; TCRdb holds only in-frame clones, not every one. The table records about 88,000 clones, approximately 79% of them present only once. Sequencing used PBMCs. Receptor source: a young man in good health and CMV-seronegative.

This rearrangement joins TRBV30 to TRBJ1-5; 7 bases line up with TRBD1. This CDR3 region has 15 residues. Germline values: CDR1 GTSNPN, CDR2 SVGIG (reference sequence). Trimming cost V 2 bases and J 4 bases; bases outside gene matches: 8. The CDR3: CAWSKGAVGNQPQHF. Written as DNA, the CDR3 is TGTGCCTGGAGTAAGGGGGCGGTTGGTAATCAGCCCCAGCATTTT.

The chain recombines TRBV4-3 with TRBJ1-5; D is unclear. The CDR3 is made up of 13 amino acids. V gave up 3 bases and J gave up 9 bases, with 12 bases separating them. CDR1 and CDR2 from the germline V gene are LGHNA and YSLEER. CDR3 DNA: TGCGCCAGCAGCCAGAGCCGGGGTAGGCCCCAGCATTTT. It yields the protein CASSQSRGRPQHF.

The genes are TRBV12-5 and TRBJ1-2; 7 nucleotides agree with TRBD1. V shed 5 bases, J shed 10 bases, and the junction held 13 bases outside the gene matches. This CDR3 comprises 14 residues. Germline-derived CDR1 and CDR2 are LGHNT and FRNRAP. DNA for the CDR3: TGTGCTAGTGGTCTAGGGGGACAGAAGGTTTCCTACACCTTC. Its protein product is CASGLGGQKVSYTF.

This clone occurred once. The CDR3 DNA follows: TGTGCCAGCAGCCCCGGGGACAGCAATGAGCAGTTCTTC. Translation gives CASSPGDSNEQFF. The chain links TRBV16 to TRBJ2-1; TRBD1 matches at 7 bases. CDR3 length: 13 residues. Germline CDR1 and CDR2: KGHSY and FQNENV. Trimming removed 4 bases from V and 6 bases from J; junction bases left unmatched: 3.

The V gene is TRBV7-9, the J gene TRBJ1-2; D unclear. The CDR3 sequence is 15 residues long. Germline V gives CDR1 SEHNR, CDR2 FQNEAQ (reference sequence). V lost 1 base and J lost 0, with 9 bases in between. The CDR3 nucleotides are TGTGCCAGCAGCTTAGGAGGCAGACCTAACTATGGCTACACCTTC. Protein: CASSLGGRPNYGYTF.

V is TRBV6-5 and J is TRBJ1-1; 9 bases agree with TRBD1. CDR3 length equals 14 residues. V shed 6 bases and J 5 bases; nucleotides not matched to a gene: 7. In germline, CDR1 is MNHEY, CDR2 SVGAGI. CDR3 protein: CASSIRTGETEAFF. CDR3 nucleotide sequence: TGTGCCAGCAGCATACGGACAGGGGAAACTGAAGCTTTCTTT.

This chain uses TRBV28 with TRBJ2-7, with D possibly being TRBD1 (7 bases). V lost 2 bases and J lost 4, with 15 bases in between. This CDR3 comprises 15 residues. Germline CDR1 is MDHEN and CDR2 is SYDVKM. DNA for the CDR3: TGTGCCAGCAGTTTAGGAGGGGGCGAAACTTACGAGCAGTACTTC. Translated: CASSLGGGETYEQYF.

The rearrangement links TRBV10-2 to TRBJ1-6, with TRBD1 as a possible D gene (6 bases). CDR1 and CDR2 from the germline V gene are WSHSY and SAAADI. The ends were cut back, 6 bases at V and 3 bases at J, with 6 bases in the middle. The length of the CDR3 is 13 residues. CDR3 residues: CASRDSYNSPLHF. In DNA, the CDR3 is TGCGCCAGCAGGGACAGCTATAATTCACCCCTCCACTTT.

In this sample, this clone turned up once. The rearrangement links TRBV11-3 to TRBJ2-7, with D uncertain. The CDR3 contains 11 residues. CDR1 and CDR2 from the germline V gene are SGHNT and YENEEA. V was clipped by 0 bases and J by 7 bases, with 4 bases between them. CDR3 sequence reads: CASSLDREQYF. For the CDR3, the DNA is TGTGCCAGCAGCTTAGACAGAGAGCAGTACTTC.

This clone has only a few counts. V gene TRBV14 combines with J gene TRBJ2-2, with D perhaps matching TRBD1 (6 bases). Trimming took off 4 bases at V and 7 bases at J, with 10 bases between the two ends. This CDR3 spans 13 amino acids. The germline V gene encodes CDR1 SGHDN and CDR2 FVKESK. The CDR3 sequence is CASSPMTGGELFF. CDR3 sequence (DNA): TGTGCCAGCAGCCCTATGACAGGCGGGGAGCTGTTTTTT.

This chain joins TRBV27 and TRBJ1-1; a possible D gene is TRBD1 (5 bases). Deletions cut 4 bases from V and 1 base from J, with 13 bases between. This CDR3 has 15 residues. Germline CDR1 reads MNHEY; CDR2 reads SMNVEV (reference sequence). CDR3 in DNA: TGTGCCAGCAGTTCGGGTTGGGGCCGGAACACTGAAGCTTTCTTT. The encoded protein is CASSSGWGRNTEAFF.

This clone was observed a few times. This chain connects TRBV7-9 to TRBJ1-1; D remains unclear. Germline values: CDR1 SEHNR, CDR2 FQNEAQ (reference sequence). The CDR3 is 13 amino acids. V shed 7 bases and J shed 4 bases, with 13 bases lying between them. CDR3 in DNA: TGTGCCAGCACCACAACCAGCGTCACTGAAGCTTTCTTT. Protein sequence: CASTTTSVTEAFF.

This chain uses TRBV4-3 with TRBJ1-1; TRBD1 is a possible D gene (5 bases). Germline-derived CDR1 and CDR2 are LGHNA and YSLEER. V was shortened by 1 base and J by 6 bases, with 9 bases between the two germline ends. The CDR3 has 13 residues. The CDR3 protein is CASSQGRVAEAFF. CDR3 sequence (DNA): TGCGCCAGCAGCCAAGGCAGGGTCGCTGAAGCTTTCTTT.

The chain recombines TRBV7-9 with TRBJ1-3, with TRBD1 matching over 9 bases. Germline V gene lookup returns CDR1 SEHNR and CDR2 FQNEAQ (reference sequence). After removal of 6 bases from V and 2 bases from J, the junction contained 14 bases not matched to a gene. The CDR3 consists of 18 residues. The CDR3 loop reads CASSEGTGPSGTGNTIYF. CDR3 nucleotide sequence: TGTGCCAGCAGTGAAGGGACAGGGCCTTCGGGGACTGGAAACACCATATATTTT.

The chain has TRBV18 and TRBJ1-1; 8 bases agree with TRBD1. V lost 3 bases and J lost 7; bases outside the gene matches: 16. The CDR3 contains 17 residues. CDR1 is KGHSH, CDR2 LQKENI, per germline. The chain's CDR3 is CASSPLIQGDSSLEAFF. The CDR3 DNA reads TGTGCCAGCTCACCTCTGATACAGGGGGATTCGTCCCTTGAAGCTTTCTTT.

The chain employs TRBV5-1 and TRBJ2-2; weak D call: TRBD2 (6 bases). The V end was cut by 3 bases, the J end by 8 bases, with 17 bases between. This CDR3 has 15 amino acids. Germline assignment: CDR1 SGHRS and CDR2 YFSETQ. The CDR3 bases are TGCGCCAGCAGCTCCCAGGGAGGACCGAGGGGGGAGCTGTTTTTT. Its translation is CASSSQGGPRGELFF.

The chain links TRBV19 to TRBJ1-1; TRBD1 matches 7 bases. The CDR3 sequence is 13 residues long. The trim removed 6 bases at V and 3 bases at J, leaving 4 bases unmatched. Germline CDR1 is LNHDA and CDR2 is SQIVND (reference sequence). The CDR3 loop reads CASRNTGDTEAFF. In DNA, the CDR3 is TGTGCCAGTAGGAACACAGGGGACACTGAAGCTTTCTTT.

The chain carries TRBV4-3 and TRBJ2-1; TRBD2 matches 14 bases. The ends lost 3 bases at V and 13 bases at J; junction bases unmatched: 2. This CDR3 is built from 13 residues. Germline V gene data show CDR1 as LGHNA and CDR2 as YSLEER. The CDR3 reads CASSQGLAGDQFF. The CDR3 coding sequence is TGCGCCAGCAGCCAGGGACTAGCGGGGGACCAGTTCTTC.

This clone was counted only a few times. The V and J genes are TRBV6-6 and TRBJ1-4, with D maybe TRBD1 (6 bases). V was shortened by 2 bases and J by 7 bases, with 11 bases between the two germline ends. This CDR3 contains 14 residues. CDR1 and CDR2 from the germline V gene are MNHNY and SVGAGI (reference sequence). CDR3 loop: CASSYGQGTEKLFF. In DNA, the CDR3 is TGTGCCAGCAGTTACGGGCAGGGGACTGAAAAACTGTTTTTT.

The chain is built from TRBV9 and TRBJ2-2; D gene ambiguous. Germline V gene data show CDR1 as SGDLS and CDR2 as YYNGEE. The CDR3 consists of 13 residues. Trimming took 0 bases from V and 6 from J, leaving 6 bases between them. Here the CDR3 DNA reads TGTGCCAGCAGCGTAGTAATCTCCGGGGAGCTGTTTTTT. It codes for CASSVVISGELFF.

In DNA, the CDR3 is TGTGCCAGCAGGGACAGGGGGTACAATCAGCCCCAGCATTTT. Translating gives CASRDRGYNQPQHF. This rearrangement joins TRBV2 to TRBJ1-5; 10 nucleotides line up with TRBD1. This CDR3 has 14 residues. V lost 6 bases, J lost 3 bases, and 2 bases stayed unmatched. Germline-derived CDR1 and CDR2 are SNHLY and FYNNEI.

The rearrangement uses TRBV7-9 and TRBJ1-3; D may be TRBD1 (6 bases). Germline V gives CDR1 SEHNR, CDR2 FQNEAQ (reference sequence). This CDR3 has 15 residues. The V gene lost 1 base and the J gene lost 6 bases, with 13 bases spanning the gap. CDR3 residues: CASSLGTGMTNTIYF. CDR3 nucleotide sequence: TGTGCCAGCAGCTTAGGAACAGGGATGACAAACACCATATATTTT.

The CDR3 bases are TGTGCAAGTCGCTTAGCCCGGGGGGGGACAGTTTATGAAAAACTGTTTTTT. Encoded protein: CASRLARGGTVYEKLFF. This sequence joins TRBV12-2 and TRBJ1-4. TRBV12-2 is listed as a pseudogene. This CDR3 is 17 amino acids long.

The rearrangement links TRBV2 to TRBJ1-4, with TRBD1 matching 7 bases. Germline V gives CDR1 SNHLY, CDR2 FYNNEI. This CDR3 has 14 amino acids. V was clipped by 5 bases and J by 7 bases; unmatched bases: 7. The DNA for the CDR3 is TGTGCCAGCAGTTCACAGGGGTGGGGTGAAAAACTGTTTTTT. Its translation: CASSSQGWGEKLFF.

The J gene is TRBJ1-5, the V gene TRBV9; tentatively, D is TRBD1 (5 bases). Germline V CDR1 and CDR2: SGDLS, YYNGEE. V was shortened by 5 bases and J by 2 bases, with 11 bases between the two germline ends. This CDR3 region has 14 residues. CDR3 sequence (DNA): TGTGCCAGCAGTAGGGGAGGACGCAATCAGCCCCAGCATTTT. Its protein product is CASSRGGRNQPQHF. Full variable domain (missing parts from reference TRBV9 and TRBJ1-5): DSGVTQTPKHLITATGQRVTLRCSPRSGDLSVYWYQQSLDQGLQFLIQYYNGEERAKGNILERFSAQQFPDLHSELNLSSLELGDSALYFCASSRGGRNQPQHFGDGTRLSIL.

This clone is a singleton in its sample. V gene TRBV25-1 combines with J gene TRBJ2-7, with 10 bases identical to TRBD1. Germline CDR1 and CDR2: MGHDK and SYGVNS. This CDR3 has 16 residues. Trimming took 2 bases from V and 3 from J; bases not matched to a gene: 7. The CDR3 protein is CASSELGQGGLYEQYF. As DNA, the CDR3 is TGTGCCAGCAGTGAACTCGGACAGGGGGGGCTCTACGAGCAGTACTTC.

This rearrangement joins TRBV9 to TRBJ2-7; 9 nucleotides line up with TRBD1. The junction had 2 bases not matched to a gene; V was cut back by 0 bases and J by 1 base. This CDR3 region has 15 residues. Per germline, CDR1 SGDLS and CDR2 YYNGEE. CDR3 nucleotide sequence: TGTGCCAGCAGCGTAGGGGGGACAGGGTCCTACGAGCAGTACTTC. Translating gives CASSVGGTGSYEQYF.

The sample holds a few counts of this clone. This chain connects TRBV6-1 to TRBJ1-4; the D is unclear. In germline, CDR1 is MNHNS, CDR2 SASEGT. This CDR3 is built from 15 residues. V dropped 3 bases and J dropped 7 bases, with 15 bases sitting between them. The CDR3 loop reads CASSDSRGSGEKLFF. The CDR3 nucleotides are TGTGCCAGCAGTGACTCACGGGGTTCGGGTGAAAAACTGTTTTTT.

J is TRBJ2-7 and V is TRBV6-5; a weak D match, TRBD1 (6 bases). Germline loops: CDR1 MNHEY, CDR2 SVGAGI. CDR3 length: 13 residues. V shed 3 bases and J shed 2 bases, with 8 bases lying between them. The CDR3 coding sequence is TGTGCCAGCAGTTATCGACAGGCCTACGAGCAGTACTTC. This codes for CASSYRQAYEQYF.